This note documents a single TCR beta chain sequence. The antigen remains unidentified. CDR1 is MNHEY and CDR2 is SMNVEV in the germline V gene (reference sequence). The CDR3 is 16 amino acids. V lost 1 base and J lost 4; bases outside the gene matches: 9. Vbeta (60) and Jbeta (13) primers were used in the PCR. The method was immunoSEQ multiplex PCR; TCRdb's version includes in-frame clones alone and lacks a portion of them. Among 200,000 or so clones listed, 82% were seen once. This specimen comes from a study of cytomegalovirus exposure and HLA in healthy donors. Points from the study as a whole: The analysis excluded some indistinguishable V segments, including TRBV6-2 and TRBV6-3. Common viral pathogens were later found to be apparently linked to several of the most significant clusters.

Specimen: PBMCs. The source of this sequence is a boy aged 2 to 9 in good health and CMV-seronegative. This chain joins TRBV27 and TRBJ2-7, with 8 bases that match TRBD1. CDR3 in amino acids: CASSLYPSGQGYEQYF. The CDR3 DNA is TGTGCCAGCAGTTTATATCCAAGCGGACAGGGATACGAGCAGTACTTC.